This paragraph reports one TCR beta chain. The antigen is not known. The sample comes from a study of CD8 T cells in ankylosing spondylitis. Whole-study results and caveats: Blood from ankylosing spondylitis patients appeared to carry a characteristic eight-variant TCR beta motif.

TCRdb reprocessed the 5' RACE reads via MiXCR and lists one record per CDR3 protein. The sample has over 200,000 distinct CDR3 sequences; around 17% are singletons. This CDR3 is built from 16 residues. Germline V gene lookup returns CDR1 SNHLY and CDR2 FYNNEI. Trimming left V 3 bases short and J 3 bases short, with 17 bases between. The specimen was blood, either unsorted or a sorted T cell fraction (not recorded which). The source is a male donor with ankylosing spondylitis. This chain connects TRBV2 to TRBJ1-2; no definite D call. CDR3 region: CASSDRKSSKDYGYTF. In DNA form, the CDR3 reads TGTGCCAGCAGTGACAGGAAATCCTCTAAGGACTATGGCTACACCTTC. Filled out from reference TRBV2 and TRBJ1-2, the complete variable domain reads EPEVTQTPSHQVTQMGQEVILRCVPISNHLYFYWYRQILGQKVEFLVSFYNNEISEKSEIFDDQFSVERPDGSNFTLKIRSTKLEDSAMYFCASSDRKSSKDYGYTFGSGTRLTVV.